Included here is one TCR beta chain sequence, with context. V lost 1 base, J lost 5 bases, and 18 bases lay in between. The V gene's germline CDR1 is SGHNT and CDR2 YENEEA. The CDR3 covers 16 residues. Each PCR had synthetic TCR analog templates added to it as a spike-in. Data came from immunoSEQ multiplex PCR; TCRdb stores just in-frame clones and leaves some out. The table lists roughly 50,000 clones, roughly four fifths of them singletons, with approximately 4.3% in the top ten. This specimen belongs to a study of PD-L1 blockade in urothelial cancer. The time point denotes: pretreatment peripheral blood.

The TCR comes from a man between 65 and 80 years old with urothelial cancer. Here the sequenced sample was PBMCs, taken around atezolizumab (anti-PD-L1) treatment. This rearrangement joins TRBV11-3 to TRBJ2-7; D perhaps matches TRBD1 (5 bases). CDR3 DNA sequence: TGTGCCAGCAGCTTAGTTTTTGCAGGGCCTAAAGACGAGCAGTACTTC. It yields the protein CASSLVFAGPKDEQYF.